This T cell receptor (beta chain) came from a study of blood T cells in healthy people across ages. Overall study results and limits: Naive T cell percentage and TCR beta diversity correlated strongly.

The CDR3 covers 15 residues. Between the trimmed V and J ends, which lost 3 bases and 0 bases, there was a span of 8 bases. The germline gives CDR1 LGHNA, CDR2 YSLEER. The second PCR ran about 6 to 12 cycles with a sample-barcoded 5' primer and J-beta primers. TCRdb called the 5' RACE reads again in MiXCR, with one record for every CDR3 protein. The sample contains more than 750,000 distinct CDR3 sequences, around 29% of which appear only once. With regard to this clonotype: Antigen: not known.

These data were also reused for a study on T cells of mothers and their children. From that report: Five or six children, together with their three healthy Caucasian mothers, made up the donors. Each child contributed about 3 million TCR beta CDR3 reads, while each mother contributed over 8 million. Not a single persistent microchimeric T cell clone was detected.

Input material: blood. The sequence was obtained from a woman aged 35 to 49 in good health. The chain couples TRBV4-3 to TRBJ1-4; D is undetermined. CDR3 in DNA: TGCGCCAGCAGCCAGCGAAAACCAACTAATGAAAAACTGTTTTTT. Translating gives CASSQRKPTNEKLFF.